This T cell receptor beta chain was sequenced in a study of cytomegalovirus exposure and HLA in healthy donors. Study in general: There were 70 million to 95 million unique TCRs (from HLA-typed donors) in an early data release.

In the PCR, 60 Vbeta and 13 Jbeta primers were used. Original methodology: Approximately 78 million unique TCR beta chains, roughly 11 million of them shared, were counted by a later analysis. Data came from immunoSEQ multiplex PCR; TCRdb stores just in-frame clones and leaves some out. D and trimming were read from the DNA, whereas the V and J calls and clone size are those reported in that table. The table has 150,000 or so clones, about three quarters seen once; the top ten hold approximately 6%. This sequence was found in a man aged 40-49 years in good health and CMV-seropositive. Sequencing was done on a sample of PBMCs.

The CDR3 loop reads CASSRRQGNTEAFF. DNA of the CDR3: TGTGCCAGCAGCCGCCGACAGGGTAACACTGAAGCTTTCTTT. The chain has TRBV13 and TRBJ1-1, with TRBD1 matching over 7 bases. CDR1 is PRHDT, CDR2 FYEKMQ, per germline (reference sequence). There are 14 residues in the CDR3. Trimming at V came to 5 bases and at J to 2 bases, leaving 5 bases not matched to a gene. Variable domain in full (rest from reference TRBV13 and TRBJ1-1): AAGVIQSPRHLIKEKRETATLKCYPIPRHDTVYWYQQGPGQDPQFLISFYEKMQSDKGSIPDRFSAQQFSDYHSELNMSSLELGDSALYFCASSRRQGNTEAFFGQGTRLTVV.